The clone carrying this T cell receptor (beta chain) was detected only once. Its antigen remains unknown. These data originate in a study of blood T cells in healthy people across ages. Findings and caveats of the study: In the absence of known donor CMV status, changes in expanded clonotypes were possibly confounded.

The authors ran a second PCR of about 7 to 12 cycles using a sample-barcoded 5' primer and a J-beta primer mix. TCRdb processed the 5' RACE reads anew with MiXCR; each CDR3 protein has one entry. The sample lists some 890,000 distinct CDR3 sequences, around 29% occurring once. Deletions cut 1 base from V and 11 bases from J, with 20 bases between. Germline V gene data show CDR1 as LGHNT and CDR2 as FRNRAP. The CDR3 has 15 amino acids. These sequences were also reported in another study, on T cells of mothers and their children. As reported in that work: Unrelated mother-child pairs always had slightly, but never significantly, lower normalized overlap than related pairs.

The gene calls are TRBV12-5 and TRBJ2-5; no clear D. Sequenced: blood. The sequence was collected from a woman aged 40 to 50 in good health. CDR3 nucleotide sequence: TGTGCTAGTGGTTTGGGGCTTGAATTATTGGATGAGCAGTACTTC. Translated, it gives CASGLGLELLDEQYF.